One sample yielded the 12 T cell receptor beta chains listed below, sequenced in a study of T-cell memory formation after mild COVID-19. Each CDR3 protein is one row after TCRdb ran MiXCR on the 5' RACE reads. The top ten clones hold 20% to 25% of a sample with 380,000 or so distinct CDR3 sequences, roughly 14% of them seen once. Sequenced input: PBMCs or a T cell subset sorted from them (not recorded which). Receptor source: a man aged 18 to 30 who had mild COVID-19 (a few samples of this study predate the infection). Cell type and time point are not known.

The sample holds many counts of this clonotype. The rearrangement joins TRBV4-3 to TRBJ2-5; TRBD2 might be the D (6 bases). The CDR3 is 15 residues long. The V gene's germline CDR1 is LGHNA and CDR2 YSLEER. Trimming took 8 bases from V and 1 from J, leaving 17 bases between them. CDR3 sequence (DNA): TGCGCCAGCTTTAGGCGGGTAGCGGCCCAAGAGACCCAGTACTTC. It codes for CASFRRVAAQETQYF.

This clonotype came up many times. V usage is TRBV4-3 and J usage is TRBJ1-5; D gene ambiguous. V lost 0 bases to trimming and J lost 7 bases, with 7 bases between them. The CDR3 is made up of 13 amino acids. Per germline, CDR1 LGHNA and CDR2 YSLEER. CDR3 in amino acids: CASSQDWSQPQHF. In nucleotides, the CDR3 is TGCGCCAGCAGCCAAGATTGGTCGCAGCCCCAGCATTTT.

This clonotype was seen a few times. V is TRBV5-4 and J is TRBJ2-3; 12 bases line up with TRBD1. The J segment lost 4 bases and the V segment lost 4 bases, leaving 7 bases of the junction unmatched. The length of the CDR3 is 16 residues. In germline, CDR1 is SGHNT, CDR2 YYREEE (reference sequence). This CDR3 is CASSNPGQGAADTQYF. The CDR3 bases are TGTGCCAGCAGCAACCCGGGACAGGGGGCAGCAGATACGCAGTATTTT.

This clonotype was detected only a few times. The rearrangement uses TRBV4-1 and TRBJ1-4; 8 positions agree with TRBD1. The CDR3 totals 18 residues. J was trimmed by 5 bases and V by 4 bases; bases with no gene match: 15. Germline V gene sequence: CDR1 MGHRA, CDR2 YSYEKL. Here the CDR3 DNA reads TGCGCCAGCAGCCCCGGGGGCCGGCAGGGGGCGACGAATGAAAAACTGTTTTTT. Residues: CASSPGGRQGATNEKLFF.

This clonotype has at least ten counts. V is TRBV6-5 and J is TRBJ2-5, with D perhaps TRBD1 or TRBD2 (5 bases each). Trimming cost V 6 bases and J 6 bases, with 17 bases left between them. This CDR3 has 14 residues. Germline lookup yields CDR1 MNHEY and CDR2 SVGAGI. CDR3 nucleotide sequence: TGTGCCAGCAGCTATGGGACGGTCGTCAAGACCCAGTACTTC. It specifies CASSYGTVVKTQYF.

The rearrangement links TRBV5-1 to TRBJ2-1; D unresolved. The V end was cut by 0 bases, the J end by 7 bases, with 11 bases between. The CDR3 has 14 residues. Germline loops: CDR1 SGHRS, CDR2 YFSETQ. The CDR3 is CASSLAGSLNEQFF. The CDR3 DNA reads TGCGCCAGCAGCTTGGCCGGGTCATTGAATGAGCAGTTCTTC.

This clonotype occurred a few times. V is TRBV4-1 and J is TRBJ1-6; no firm D call. Germline CDR1 reads MGHRA; CDR2 reads YSYEKL. V shed 3 bases and J shed 9 bases, with 12 bases lying between them. CDR3 length: 14 residues. The chain's CDR3 is CASSHIASSSPLHF. The CDR3 nucleotides read TGCGCCAGCAGCCATATCGCGTCCAGTTCACCCCTCCACTTT.

This clonotype has at least ten counts. The rearrangement joins TRBV6-5 to TRBJ2-7; 8 bases map to TRBD1. J was trimmed by 0 bases and V by 7 bases; bases with no gene match: 5. Per germline, CDR1 MNHEY and CDR2 SVGAGI. CDR3 length equals 14 residues. DNA for the CDR3: TGTGCCAGCACTTCCAGGGGGCCCTCCTACGAGCAGTACTTC. Residues: CASTSRGPSYEQYF.

This chain uses TRBV6-6 with TRBJ2-7, with D unclear. V was clipped by 0 bases and J by 3 bases, with 6 bases between them. This CDR3 has 13 amino acids. Germline CDR1 reads MNHNY; CDR2 reads SVGAGI (reference sequence). The CDR3: CASSYSAHYEQYV. The CDR3 region has the DNA TGTGCCAGCAGTTACTCGGCCCACTACGAGCAGTACGTC.

The genes are TRBV28 and TRBJ1-1; D ambiguous. The ends were cut back, 5 bases at V and 6 bases at J, with 13 bases in the middle. The CDR3 length is 13 residues. CDR1 and CDR2 from the germline V gene are MDHEN and SYDVKM. The CDR3 reads CASSKTVAPEAFF. CDR3 DNA sequence: TGTGCCAGCAGTAAGACTGTAGCGCCTGAAGCTTTCTTT.

The chain links TRBV6-6 to TRBJ1-1, with 7 bases aligning to TRBD1. Germline-derived CDR1 and CDR2 are MNHNY and SVGAGI (reference sequence). J gave up 6 bases and V 11 bases, and 12 bases lay outside the gene matches. The length of the CDR3 is 13 residues. CDR3 DNA: TGTGCCGGCGGACAGGACCTACGAGCTGAAGCTTTCTTT. This encodes CAGGQDLRAEAFF.

At least ten counts were recorded for this clonotype. V and J are TRBV6-5 and TRBJ2-3; 9 positions agree with TRBD2. This CDR3 is built from 15 residues. With V trimmed by 5 bases and J by 5 bases, 8 bases remained unmatched. Per the germline V gene, CDR1 is MNHEY and CDR2 is SVGAGI. CDR3 nucleotides: TGTGCCAGCAGTGTGGTAGCGGGGGAGGGAGATACGCAGTATTTT. Amino acids: CASSVVAGEGDTQYF.